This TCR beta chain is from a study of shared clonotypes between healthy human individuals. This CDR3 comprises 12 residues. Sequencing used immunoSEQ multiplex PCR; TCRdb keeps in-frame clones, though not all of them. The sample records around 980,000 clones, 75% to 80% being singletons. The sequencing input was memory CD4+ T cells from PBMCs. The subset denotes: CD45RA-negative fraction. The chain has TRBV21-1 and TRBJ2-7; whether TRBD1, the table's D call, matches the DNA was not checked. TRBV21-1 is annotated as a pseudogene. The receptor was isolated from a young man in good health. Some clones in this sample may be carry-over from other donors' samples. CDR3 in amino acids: CASSNDRAQQYF. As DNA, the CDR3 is TGTGCCAGCAGCAACGACAGGGCGCAGCAGTACTTC.